This T cell receptor (beta chain) was identified in a study of OX40 agonist ivuxolimab in advanced cancers. Study as a whole: Checkpoint inhibitors had been given previously to under 50% of patients. Two patients with cutaneous melanoma and one with hepatocellular carcinoma, three in total, showed partial responses.

About this clone: Its antigen is still unknown.

Overall study findings and caveats: Doses of 0.1 to 3.0 mg/kg were accompanied by clonal expansion of CD4+ and CD8+ blood T cells by week 6.

The CDR3 length is 17 residues. Between the trimmed V and J ends, which lost 10 bases and 0 bases, there was a span of 22 bases. The germline gives CDR1 MGHDK, CDR2 SYGVNS. The assay was immunoSEQ multiplex PCR, and TCRdb's table has in-frame clones only and misses some. The sample lists more than 65,000 clones; 91% were seen once. The sequence was collected from an adult with an advanced solid tumor such as melanoma, head and neck, liver or kidney cancer. The chain combines TRBV25-1 with TRBJ1-3; D is possibly TRBD1 (5 bases). The sequences come from CD4+ or CD8+ T cells sorted from blood, collected in a trial of the OX40 agonist ivuxolimab. Here the CDR3 reads CATGGGFTGLSGNTIYF. The CDR3 DNA reads as TGTGCCACCGGTGGGGGTTTCACAGGACTCTCTGGAAACACCATATATTTT.